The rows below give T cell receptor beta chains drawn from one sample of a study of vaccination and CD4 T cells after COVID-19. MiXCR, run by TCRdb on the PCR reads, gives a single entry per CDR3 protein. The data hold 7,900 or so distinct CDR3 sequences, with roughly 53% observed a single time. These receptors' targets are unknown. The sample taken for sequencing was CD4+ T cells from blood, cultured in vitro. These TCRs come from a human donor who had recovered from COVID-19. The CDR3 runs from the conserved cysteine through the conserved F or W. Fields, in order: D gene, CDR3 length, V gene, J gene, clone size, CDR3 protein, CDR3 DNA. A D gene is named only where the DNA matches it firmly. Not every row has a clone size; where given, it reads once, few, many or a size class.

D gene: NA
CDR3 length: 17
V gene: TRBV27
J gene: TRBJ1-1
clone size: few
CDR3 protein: CASRPLLGSNMNTEAFF
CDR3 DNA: TGTGCCAGCAGGCCGCTTCTCGGCAGTAACATGAACACTGAAGCTTTCTTT

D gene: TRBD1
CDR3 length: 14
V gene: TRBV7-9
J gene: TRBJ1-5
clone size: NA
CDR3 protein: CASSFGTGRQPQHF
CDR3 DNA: TGTGCCAGCAGCTTCGGGACAGGCCGTCAGCCCCAGCATTTT

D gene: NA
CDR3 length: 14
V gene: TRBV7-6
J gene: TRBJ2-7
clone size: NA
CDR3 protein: CASSLEESSYEQYF
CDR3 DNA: TGTGCCAGCAGCTTAGAGGAGAGCTCCTACGAGCAGTACTTC

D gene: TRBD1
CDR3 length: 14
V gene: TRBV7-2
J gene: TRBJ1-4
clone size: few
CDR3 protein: CASSKTNTGVSLFF
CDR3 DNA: TGTGCCAGCAGCAAGACGAACACAGGGGTCTCCCTGTTTTTT

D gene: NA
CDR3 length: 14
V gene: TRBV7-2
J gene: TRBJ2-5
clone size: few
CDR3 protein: CASKYSSSQETQYF
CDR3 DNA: TGTGCCAGCAAATACTCTTCATCCCAAGAGACCCAGTACTTC

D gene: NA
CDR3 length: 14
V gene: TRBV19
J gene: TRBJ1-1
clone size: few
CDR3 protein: CASSPGHPNTEAFF
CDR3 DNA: TGTGCCAGTAGCCCGGGACACCCGAACACTGAAGCTTTCTTT

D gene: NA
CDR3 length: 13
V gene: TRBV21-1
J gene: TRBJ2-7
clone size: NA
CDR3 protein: CASSPPVGGVEYF
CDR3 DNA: TGTGCCAGCAGTCCTCCCGTGGGAGGGGTTGAGTACTTC

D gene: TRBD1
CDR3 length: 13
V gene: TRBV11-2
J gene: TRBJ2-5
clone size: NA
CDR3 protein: CASREQGRETQYF
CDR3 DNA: TGTGCCAGCAGAGAACAGGGGCGGGAGACCCAGTACTTC

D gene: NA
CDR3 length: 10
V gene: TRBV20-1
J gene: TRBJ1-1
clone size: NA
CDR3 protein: CSAGDTEAFF
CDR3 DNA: TGCAGTGCTGGTGACACTGAAGCTTTCTTT

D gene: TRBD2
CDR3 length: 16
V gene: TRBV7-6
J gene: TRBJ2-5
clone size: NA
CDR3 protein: CASSLRLAGIQETQYF
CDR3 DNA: TGTGCCAGCAGCTTGCGACTAGCGGGGATTCAAGAGACCCAGTACTTC

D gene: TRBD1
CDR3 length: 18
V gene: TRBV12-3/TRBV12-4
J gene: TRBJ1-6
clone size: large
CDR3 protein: CASSRTGWKSSYNSPLHF
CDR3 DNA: TGTGCCAGCAGTCGGACAGGGTGGAAAAGCTCCTATAATTCACCCCTCCACTTT

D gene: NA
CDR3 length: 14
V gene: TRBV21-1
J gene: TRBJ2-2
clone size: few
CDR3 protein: CASSKGANTGELFF
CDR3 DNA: TGTGCCAGCAGCAAAGGCGCCAACACCGGGGAGCTGTTTTTT

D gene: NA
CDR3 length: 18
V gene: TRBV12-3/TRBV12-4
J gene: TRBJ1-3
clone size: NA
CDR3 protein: CASSRAIGVGSSGNTIYF
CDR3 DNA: TGTGCCAGCAGCCGAGCTATTGGGGTAGGGTCCTCTGGAAACACCATATATTTT

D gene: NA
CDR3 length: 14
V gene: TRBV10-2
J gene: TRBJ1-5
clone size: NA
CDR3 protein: CASSESGINQPQHF
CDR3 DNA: TGCGCCAGCAGTGAGTCCGGGATCAATCAGCCCCAGCATTTT

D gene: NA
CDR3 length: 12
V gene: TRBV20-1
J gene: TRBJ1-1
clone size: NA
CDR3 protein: CSAGSGNTEAFF
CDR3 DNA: TGCAGTGCTGGCTCGGGTAACACTGAAGCTTTCTTT

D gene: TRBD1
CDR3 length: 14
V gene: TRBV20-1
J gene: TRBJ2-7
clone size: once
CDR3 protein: CSARDPGQGYEQYF
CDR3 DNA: TGCAGTGCTAGAGACCCGGGACAGGGGTACGAGCAGTACTTC

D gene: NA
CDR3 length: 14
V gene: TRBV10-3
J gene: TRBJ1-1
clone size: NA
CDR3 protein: CAISETTVNTEAFF
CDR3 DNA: TGTGCCATCAGTGAAACGACAGTGAACACTGAAGCTTTCTTT

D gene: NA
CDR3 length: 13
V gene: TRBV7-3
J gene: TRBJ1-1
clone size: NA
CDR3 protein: CASSTQAGTEAFF
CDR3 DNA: TGTGCCAGCAGCACCCAAGCCGGCACTGAAGCTTTCTTT

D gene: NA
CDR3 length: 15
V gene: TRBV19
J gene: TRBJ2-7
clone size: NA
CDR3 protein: CASSKRQEAPYEQYF
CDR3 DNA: TGTGCCAGTAGCAAAAGACAGGAGGCCCCCTACGAGCAGTACTTC

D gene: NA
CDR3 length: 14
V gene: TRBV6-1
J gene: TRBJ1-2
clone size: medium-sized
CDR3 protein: CASSVPGAPWGYTF
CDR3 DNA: TGTGCCAGCAGTGTGCCCGGGGCCCCCTGGGGCTACACCTTC

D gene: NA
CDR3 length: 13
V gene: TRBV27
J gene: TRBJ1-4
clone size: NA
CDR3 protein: CASRSTGNEKLFF
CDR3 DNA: TGTGCCAGCAGGTCGACGGGGAATGAAAAACTGTTTTTT

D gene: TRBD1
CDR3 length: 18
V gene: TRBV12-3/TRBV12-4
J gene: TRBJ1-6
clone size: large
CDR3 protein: CASSRTGIRSSYNSPLHF
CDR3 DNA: TGTGCCAGCAGTCGGACAGGGATTAGGAGCTCCTATAATTCACCCCTCCACTTT

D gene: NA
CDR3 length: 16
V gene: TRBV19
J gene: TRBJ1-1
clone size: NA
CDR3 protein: CASSISGGLRGAEAFF
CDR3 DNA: TGTGCCAGTAGTATTTCTGGTGGGCTACGGGGGGCTGAAGCTTTCTTT

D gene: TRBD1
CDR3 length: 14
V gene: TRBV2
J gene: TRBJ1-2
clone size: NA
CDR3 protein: CASRGTAFNYGYTF
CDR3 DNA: TGTGCCAGCAGGGGGACAGCGTTCAACTATGGCTACACCTTC

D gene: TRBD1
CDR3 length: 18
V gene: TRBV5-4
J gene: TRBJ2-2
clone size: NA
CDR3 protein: CASSQKGQGVVGTGELFF
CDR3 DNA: TGTGCCAGCAGCCAAAAGGGACAGGGAGTAGTAGGCACCGGGGAGCTGTTTTTT

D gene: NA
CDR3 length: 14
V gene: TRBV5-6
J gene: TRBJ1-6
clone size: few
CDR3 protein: CASSRNAGNSPLHF
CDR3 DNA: TGTGCCAGCAGCCGGAATGCCGGGAATTCACCCCTCCACTTT

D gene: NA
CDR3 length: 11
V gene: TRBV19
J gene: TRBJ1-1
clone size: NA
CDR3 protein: CASSIEDGAFF
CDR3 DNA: TGTGCCAGTAGTATAGAGGATGGCGCTTTCTTT

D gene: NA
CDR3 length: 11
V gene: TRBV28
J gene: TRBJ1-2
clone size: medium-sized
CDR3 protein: CATYINYGYTF
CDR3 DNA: TGTGCCACCTACATTAACTATGGCTACACCTTC

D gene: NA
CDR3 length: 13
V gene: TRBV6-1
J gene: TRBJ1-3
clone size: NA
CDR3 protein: CASRGPYGNTIYF
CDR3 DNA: TGTGCCAGCAGGGGACCCTATGGAAACACCATATATTTT

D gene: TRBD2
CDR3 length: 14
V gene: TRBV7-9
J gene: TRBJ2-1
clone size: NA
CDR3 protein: CASKSSGSVDEQFF
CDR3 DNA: TGTGCCAGCAAGTCTAGCGGGAGTGTTGATGAGCAGTTCTTC

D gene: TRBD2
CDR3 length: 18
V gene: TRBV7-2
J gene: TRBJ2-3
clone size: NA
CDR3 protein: CASSPGVLAGVFTDTQYF
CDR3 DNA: TGTGCCAGCAGCCCGGGGGTCCTAGCGGGGGTCTTCACAGATACGCAGTATTTT

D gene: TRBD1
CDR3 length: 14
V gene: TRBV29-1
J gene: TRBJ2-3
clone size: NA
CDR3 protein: CSVQKDRTTDTQYF
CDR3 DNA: TGCAGCGTTCAAAAGGACAGGACCACAGATACGCAGTATTTT

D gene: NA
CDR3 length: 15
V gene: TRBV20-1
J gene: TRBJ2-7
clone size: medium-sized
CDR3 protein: CSARDRNGVGYEQYF
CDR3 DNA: TGCAGTGCTAGAGATCGGAACGGGGTGGGGTACGAGCAGTACTTC

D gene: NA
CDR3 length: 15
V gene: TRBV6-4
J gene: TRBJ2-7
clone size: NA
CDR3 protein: CASSVAGTRPYEQYF
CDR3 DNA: TGTGCCAGCAGTGTTGCCGGGACGCGACCTTACGAGCAGTACTTC

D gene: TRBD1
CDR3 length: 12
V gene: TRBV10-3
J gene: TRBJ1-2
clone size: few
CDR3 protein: CAIRGQGYGYTF
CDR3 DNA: TGTGCCATCAGGGGACAGGGCTATGGCTACACCTTC

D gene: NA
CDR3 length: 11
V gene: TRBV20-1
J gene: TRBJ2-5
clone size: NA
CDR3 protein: CSARVSQTQYF
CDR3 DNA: TGCAGTGCTAGAGTCAGTCAGACCCAGTACTTC

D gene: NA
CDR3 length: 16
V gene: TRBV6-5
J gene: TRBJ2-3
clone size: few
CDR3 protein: CASSYSRPASGDTQYF
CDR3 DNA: TGTGCCAGCAGTTACTCGAGACCGGCCTCTGGGGATACGCAGTATTTT

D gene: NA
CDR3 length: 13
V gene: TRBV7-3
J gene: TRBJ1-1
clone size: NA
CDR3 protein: CASSLTRGLEAFF
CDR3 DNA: TGTGCCAGCAGCTTAACCAGGGGTCTTGAAGCTTTCTTT

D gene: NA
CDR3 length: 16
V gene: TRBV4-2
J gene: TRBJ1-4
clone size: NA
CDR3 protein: CASSQDGNQGGEKLFF
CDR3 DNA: TGTGCCAGCAGCCAAGATGGTAACCAGGGCGGTGAAAAACTGTTTTTT

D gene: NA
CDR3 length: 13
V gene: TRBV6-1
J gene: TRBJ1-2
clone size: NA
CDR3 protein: CASSEAAGDGYTF
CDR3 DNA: TGTGCCAGCAGTGAAGCGGCAGGGGACGGCTACACCTTC

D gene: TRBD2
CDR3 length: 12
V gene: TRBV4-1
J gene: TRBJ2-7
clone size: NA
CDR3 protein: CASSSGGYEQYF
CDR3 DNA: TGCGCCAGCAGCTCCGGGGGGTACGAGCAGTACTTC

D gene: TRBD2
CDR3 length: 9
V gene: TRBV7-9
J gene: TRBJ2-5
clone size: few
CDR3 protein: CATREGQYF
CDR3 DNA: TGTGCCACCAGGGAGGGCCAGTACTTC

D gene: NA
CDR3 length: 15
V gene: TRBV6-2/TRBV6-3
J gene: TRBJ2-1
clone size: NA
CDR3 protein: CASSYSGGANNEQFF
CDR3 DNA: TGTGCCAGCAGTTACTCTGGGGGGGCTAATAATGAGCAGTTCTTC

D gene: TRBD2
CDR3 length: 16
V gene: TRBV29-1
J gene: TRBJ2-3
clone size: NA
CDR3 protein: CSVKGEGRGFTDTQYF
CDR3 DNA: TGCAGCGTTAAAGGGGAGGGTCGGGGATTCACAGATACGCAGTATTTT

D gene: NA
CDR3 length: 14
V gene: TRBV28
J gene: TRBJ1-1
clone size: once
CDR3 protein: CASPGVRGNTEAFF
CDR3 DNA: TGTGCCTCCCCGGGGGTCAGAGGGAACACTGAAGCTTTCTTT

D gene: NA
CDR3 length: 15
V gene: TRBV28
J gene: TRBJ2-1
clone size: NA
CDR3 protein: CASSSTGRLYNEQFF
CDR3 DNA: TGTGCCAGCAGTTCGACGGGACGGCTATACAATGAGCAGTTCTTC

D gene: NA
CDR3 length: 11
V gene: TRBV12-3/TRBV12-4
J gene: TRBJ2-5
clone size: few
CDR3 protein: CASSLGETQYF
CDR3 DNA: TGTGCCAGCAGTTTGGGAGAGACCCAGTACTTC

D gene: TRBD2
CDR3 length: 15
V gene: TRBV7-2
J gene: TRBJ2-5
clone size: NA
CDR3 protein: CASSWDTSGRETQYF
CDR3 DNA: TGTGCCAGCAGCTGGGATACTAGCGGGAGAGAGACCCAGTACTTC

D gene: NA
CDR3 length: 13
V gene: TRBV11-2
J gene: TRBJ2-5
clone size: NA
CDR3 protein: CASRRGNQETQYF
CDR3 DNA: TGTGCCAGCAGACGGGGGAACCAAGAGACCCAGTACTTC

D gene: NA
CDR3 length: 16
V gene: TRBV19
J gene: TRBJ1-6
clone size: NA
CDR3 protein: CASSPPAAGWGSPLHF
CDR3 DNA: TGTGCCAGTAGTCCCCCTGCGGCAGGGTGGGGTTCACCCCTCCACTTT